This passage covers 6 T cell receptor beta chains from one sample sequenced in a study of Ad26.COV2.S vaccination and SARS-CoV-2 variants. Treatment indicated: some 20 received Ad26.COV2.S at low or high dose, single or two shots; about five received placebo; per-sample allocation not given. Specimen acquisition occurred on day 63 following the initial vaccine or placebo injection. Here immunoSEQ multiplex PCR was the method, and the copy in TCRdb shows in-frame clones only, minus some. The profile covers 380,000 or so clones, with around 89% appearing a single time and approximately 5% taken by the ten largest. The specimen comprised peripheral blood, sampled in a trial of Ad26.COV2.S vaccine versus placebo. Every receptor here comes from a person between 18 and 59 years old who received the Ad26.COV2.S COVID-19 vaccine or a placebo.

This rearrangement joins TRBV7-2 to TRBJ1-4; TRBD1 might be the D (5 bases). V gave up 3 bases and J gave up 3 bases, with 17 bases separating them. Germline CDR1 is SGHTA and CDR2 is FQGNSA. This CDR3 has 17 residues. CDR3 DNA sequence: TGTGCCAGCAGCTTTGGGGCAGGCCAAGATCCTAATGAAAAACTGTTTTTT. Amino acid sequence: CASSFGAGQDPNEKLFF.

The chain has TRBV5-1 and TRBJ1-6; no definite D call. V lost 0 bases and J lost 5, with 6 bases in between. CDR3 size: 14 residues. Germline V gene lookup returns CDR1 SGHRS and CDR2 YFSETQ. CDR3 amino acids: CASSLAGDNSPLHF. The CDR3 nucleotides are TGCGCCAGCAGCTTGGCCGGCGATAATTCACCCCTCCACTTT. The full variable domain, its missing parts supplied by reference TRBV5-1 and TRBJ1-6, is KAGVTQTPRYLIKTRGQQVTLSCSPISGHRSVSWYQQTPGQGLQFLFEYFSETQRNKGNFPGRFSGRQFSNSRSEMNVSTLELGDSALYLCASSLAGDNSPLHFGNGTRLTVT.

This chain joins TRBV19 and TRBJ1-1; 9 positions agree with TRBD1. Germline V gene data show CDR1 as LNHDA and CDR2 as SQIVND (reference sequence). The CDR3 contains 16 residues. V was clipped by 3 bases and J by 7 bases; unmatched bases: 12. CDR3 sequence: CASSIYHRGRGGEAFF. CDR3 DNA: TGTGCCAGTAGTATTTATCACAGGGGGCGCGGAGGTGAAGCTTTCTTT.

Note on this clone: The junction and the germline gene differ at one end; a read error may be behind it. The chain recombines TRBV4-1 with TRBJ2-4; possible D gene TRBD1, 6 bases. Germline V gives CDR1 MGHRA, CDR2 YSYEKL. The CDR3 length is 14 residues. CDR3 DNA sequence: TGCGCCAGCAGCCAAGATCAGGCGCAGGGGACGATACTCTTC. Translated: CASSQDQAQGTILF.

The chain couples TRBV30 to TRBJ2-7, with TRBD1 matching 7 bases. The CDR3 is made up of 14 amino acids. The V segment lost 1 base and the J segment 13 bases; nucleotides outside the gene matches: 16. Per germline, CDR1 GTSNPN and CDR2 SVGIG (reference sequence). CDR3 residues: CAWSGGTEGRSNYF. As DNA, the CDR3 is TGTGCCTGGAGTGGAGGGACAGAGGGACGGTCAAACTACTTC.

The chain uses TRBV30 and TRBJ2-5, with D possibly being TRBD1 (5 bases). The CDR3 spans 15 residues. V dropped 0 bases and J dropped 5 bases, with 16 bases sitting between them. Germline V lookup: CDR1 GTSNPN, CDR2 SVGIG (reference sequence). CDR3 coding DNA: TGTGCCTGGAGTGTAGATTCAGGGTCGGGTGAGACCCAGTACTTC. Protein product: CAWSVDSGSGETQYF.